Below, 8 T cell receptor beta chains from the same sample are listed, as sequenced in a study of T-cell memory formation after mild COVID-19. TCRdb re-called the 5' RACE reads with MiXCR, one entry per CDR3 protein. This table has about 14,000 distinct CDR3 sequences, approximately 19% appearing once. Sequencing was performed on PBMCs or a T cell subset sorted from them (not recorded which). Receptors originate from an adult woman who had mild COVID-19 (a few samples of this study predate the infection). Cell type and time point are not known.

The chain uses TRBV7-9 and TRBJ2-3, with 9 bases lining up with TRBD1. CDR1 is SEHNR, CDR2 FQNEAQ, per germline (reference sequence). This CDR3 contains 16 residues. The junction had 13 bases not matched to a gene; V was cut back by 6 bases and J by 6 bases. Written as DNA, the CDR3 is TGTGCCAGCAGTCCCCCGGGACAGGGAAGCCGTGATACGCAGTATTTT. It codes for CASSPPGQGSRDTQYF.

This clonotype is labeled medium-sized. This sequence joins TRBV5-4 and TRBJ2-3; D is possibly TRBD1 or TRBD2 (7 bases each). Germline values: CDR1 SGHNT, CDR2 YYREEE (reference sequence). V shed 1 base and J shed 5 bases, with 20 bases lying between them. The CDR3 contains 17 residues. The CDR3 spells CASSLKGATGRGDTQYF. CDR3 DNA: TGTGCCAGCAGCTTGAAGGGGGCAACGGGGAGGGGAGATACGCAGTATTTT.

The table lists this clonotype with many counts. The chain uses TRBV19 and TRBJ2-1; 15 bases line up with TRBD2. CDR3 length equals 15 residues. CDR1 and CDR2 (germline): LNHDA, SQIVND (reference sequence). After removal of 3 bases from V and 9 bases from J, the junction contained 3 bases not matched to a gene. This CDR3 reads CASSMGLAGGGEQFF. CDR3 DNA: TGTGCCAGTAGTATGGGACTAGCGGGAGGTGGTGAGCAGTTCTTC.

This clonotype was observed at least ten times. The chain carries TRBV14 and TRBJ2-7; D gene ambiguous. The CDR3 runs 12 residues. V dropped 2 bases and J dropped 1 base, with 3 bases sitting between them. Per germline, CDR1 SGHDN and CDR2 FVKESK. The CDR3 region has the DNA TGTGCCAGCAGCCAAAATTCCTACGAGCAGTACTTC. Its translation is CASSQNSYEQYF. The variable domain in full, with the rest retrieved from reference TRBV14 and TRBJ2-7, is EAGVTQFPSHSVIEKGQTVTLRCDPISGHDNLYWYRRVMGKEIKFLLHFVKESKQDESGMPNNRFLAERTGGTYSTLKVQPAELEDSGVYFCASSQNSYEQYFGPGTRLTVT.

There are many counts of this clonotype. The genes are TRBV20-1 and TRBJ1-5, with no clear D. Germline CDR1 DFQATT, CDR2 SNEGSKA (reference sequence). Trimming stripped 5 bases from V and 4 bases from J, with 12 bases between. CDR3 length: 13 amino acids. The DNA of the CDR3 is TGCAGTGCTGTGGGCCAACGGAATCAGCCCCAGCATTTT. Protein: CSAVGQRNQPQHF.

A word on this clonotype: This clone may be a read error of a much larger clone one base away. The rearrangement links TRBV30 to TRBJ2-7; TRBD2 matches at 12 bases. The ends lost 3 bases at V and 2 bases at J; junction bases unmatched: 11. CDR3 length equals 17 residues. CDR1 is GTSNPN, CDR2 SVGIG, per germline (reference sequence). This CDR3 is CAWRSLRTSGGPYEQYF. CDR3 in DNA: TGTGCCTGGAGGTCCCTCCGAACTAGCGGGGGGCCCTACGAGCAGTACTTC.

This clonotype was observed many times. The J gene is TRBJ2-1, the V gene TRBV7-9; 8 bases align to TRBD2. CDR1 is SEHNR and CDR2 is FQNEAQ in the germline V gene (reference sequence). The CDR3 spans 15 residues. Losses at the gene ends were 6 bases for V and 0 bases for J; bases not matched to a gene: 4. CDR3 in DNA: TGTGCCAGCAGTTCACGGGGGGGCTCCTACAATGAGCAGTTCTTC. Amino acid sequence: CASSSRGGSYNEQFF. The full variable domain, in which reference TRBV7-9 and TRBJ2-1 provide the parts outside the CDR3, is DTGVSQNPRHKITKRGQNVTFRCDPISEHNRLYWYRQTLGQGPEFLTYFQNEAQLEKSRLLSDRFSAERPKGSFSTLEIQRTEQGDSAMYLCASSSRGGSYNEQFFGPGTRLTVL.

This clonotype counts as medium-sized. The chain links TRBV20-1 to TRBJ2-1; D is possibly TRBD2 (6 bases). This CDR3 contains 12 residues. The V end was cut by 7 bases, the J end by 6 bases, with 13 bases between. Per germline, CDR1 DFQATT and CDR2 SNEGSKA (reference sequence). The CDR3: CSVRDWVNEQFF. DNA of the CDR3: TGCAGTGTCCGGGACTGGGTCAATGAGCAGTTCTTC.